Listed here are 24 T cell receptor beta chains from one sample, sequenced in a study of blood T cell repertoires in COVID-19. Assay: immunoSEQ multiplex PCR; the TCRdb copy retains only in-frame clones and omits some. The table shows 150,000 to 200,000 clones, with over 80% occurring only once. Sequenced sample: PBMCs or T cells enriched from blood (not recorded which). These receptors all stem from a man between 70 and 80 years old who had been exposed to COVID-19.

This clone was found a few times. The chain joins TRBV2 to TRBJ1-5, with D perhaps TRBD1 (6 bases). The ends were cut back, 3 bases at V and 2 bases at J, with 14 bases in the middle. This CDR3 is built from 16 residues. Germline V gene sequence: CDR1 SNHLY, CDR2 FYNNEI. DNA for the CDR3: TGTGCCAGCAGTGAGGGCAGGGGACGGGGCAATCAGCCCCAGCATTTT. Translated, it gives CASSEGRGRGNQPQHF.

This clone was counted a few times. V gene TRBV2 combines with J gene TRBJ2-1; 10 positions agree with TRBD2. The CDR3 length is 17 residues. The germline gives CDR1 SNHLY, CDR2 FYNNEI. V shed 5 bases, J shed 4 bases, and the junction held 11 bases outside the gene matches. CDR3: CASSPLAGDSLYNEQFF. The CDR3 DNA reads TGTGCCAGCAGTCCTCTAGCGGGAGACTCCTTATACAATGAGCAGTTCTTC.

The rearrangement joins TRBV18 to TRBJ2-7, with D hard to call. The CDR3 sequence is 13 residues long. CDR1 and CDR2 from the germline V gene are KGHSH and LQKENI. V lost 3 bases and J lost 4, with 10 bases in between. The CDR3 is CASSPRANYEQYF. In DNA, the CDR3 is TGTGCCAGCTCACCCCGAGCCAATTACGAGCAGTACTTC. The full variable domain, with the rest looked up from reference TRBV18 and TRBJ2-7, is NAGVMQNPRHLVRRRGQEARLRCSPMKGHSHVYWYRQLPEEGLKFMVYLQKENIIDESGMPKERFSAEFPKEGPSILRIQQVVRGDSAAYFCASSPRANYEQYFGPGTRLTVT.

The chain employs TRBV21-1 and TRBJ2-2; the D call in the table, TRBD1, was not verified against the DNA. TRBV21-1 is classified as a pseudogene. CDR3 length equals 13 residues. Written as DNA, the CDR3 is TGTGCCAGCTGGACAGGTGGAGCCGGGGAGCTGTTTTTT. Translating gives CASWTGGAGELFF.

This clone was observed once. The gene calls are TRBV28 and TRBJ2-1; D might be TRBD2 (6 bases). The CDR3 is 15 residues long. From germline, CDR1 is MDHEN and CDR2 SYDVKM. Trimming took off 3 bases at V and 3 bases at J, with 12 bases between the two ends. CDR3 sequence: CASSLAGPVYNEQFF. In nucleotides, the CDR3 is TGTGCCAGCAGTTTGGCGGGACCCGTCTACAATGAGCAGTTCTTC.

CDR3 loop: CASSGASAREETQYF. CDR3 nucleotide sequence: TGTGCCAGTAGTGGGGCTAGCGCAAGGGAAGAGACCCAGTACTTC. J is TRBJ2-5 and V is TRBV19, with a weak D call TRBD2 (6 bases). This CDR3 spans 15 amino acids. The germline gives CDR1 LNHDA, CDR2 SQIVND (reference sequence). V lost 5 bases and J lost 3, with 16 bases in between. The whole variable domain, filled in from reference TRBV19 and TRBJ2-5, reads DGGITQSPKYLFRKEGQNVTLSCEQNLNHDAMYWYRQDPGQGLRLIYYSQIVNDFQKGDIAEGYSVSREKKESFPLTVTSAQKNPTAFYLCASSGASAREETQYFGPGTRLLVL.

The chain links TRBV7-2 to TRBJ1-2; D gene ambiguous. Germline lookup yields CDR1 SGHTA and CDR2 FQGNSA. V was pared by 11 bases and J by 6 bases, with 19 bases between. The CDR3 contains 13 residues. CDR3 nucleotides: TGTGCCGGAGGTACAAGGGAGGGTCATGGCTACACCTTC. Its translation: CAGGTREGHGYTF.

The chain recombines TRBV10-3 with TRBJ1-2; 9 bases are a match to TRBD1. The CDR3 consists of 18 residues. CDR1 and CDR2 from the germline V gene are ENHRY and SYGVKD. The V and J ends lost 7 bases and 2 bases, in that order; junction bases with no gene match: 17. The DNA of the CDR3 is TGTGCCATCAAAGGAGAGACAGGGGGAGAAAGGGGGAACTATGGCTACACCTTC. It is translated as CAIKGETGGERGNYGYTF.

The chain links TRBV19 to TRBJ1-2; possible D gene TRBD1, 5 bases. Germline CDR1 is LNHDA and CDR2 is SQIVND (reference sequence). This CDR3 has 15 amino acids. Trimming cost V 1 base and J 8 bases, with 17 bases left between them. The CDR3 here is CASSIGRGASIGYTF. DNA of the CDR3: TGTGCCAGTAGTATAGGGAGGGGCGCGTCGATCGGCTACACCTTC.

The chain has TRBV28 and TRBJ2-1; 14 positions match TRBD2. The V gene's germline CDR1 is MDHEN and CDR2 SYDVKM. Losses at the gene ends were 5 bases for V and 10 bases for J; bases not matched to a gene: 10. The CDR3 covers 16 residues. The DNA for the CDR3 is TGTGCCAGCAGTCCCCTGGGACTAGCGGGAGTTGGGGAGCAGTTCTTC. Its translation: CASSPLGLAGVGEQFF.

The chain uses TRBV27 and TRBJ2-1; 12 bases map to TRBD1. Germline assignment: CDR1 MNHEY and CDR2 SMNVEV (reference sequence). After removal of 2 bases from V and 7 bases from J, the junction contained 12 bases not matched to a gene. There are 18 residues in the CDR3. The CDR3 loop is CASSLLFPGQGAGNEQFF. In DNA, the CDR3 is TGTGCCAGCAGTTTACTATTCCCGGGACAGGGGGCTGGAAATGAGCAGTTCTTC.

The chain couples TRBV6-5 to TRBJ1-1; a possible D gene is TRBD1 (6 bases). CDR3 length equals 13 residues. Germline values: CDR1 MNHEY, CDR2 SVGAGI. Trimming stripped 0 bases from V and 11 bases from J, with 13 bases between. CDR3: CASSYSGGGRAFF. Here the CDR3 DNA reads TGTGCCAGCAGTTACTCGGGGGGGGGCAGGGCTTTCTTT.

V is TRBV2 and J is TRBJ1-1; possible D gene TRBD1, 5 bases. The V gene's germline CDR1 is SNHLY and CDR2 FYNNEI. Trimming removed 4 bases from V and 0 bases from J, with 9 bases in between. This CDR3 comprises 14 residues. The CDR3 here is CASSVDIMNTEAFF. DNA of the CDR3: TGTGCCAGCAGTGTGGACATCATGAACACTGAAGCTTTCTTT.

V gene TRBV9 combines with J gene TRBJ2-7; 8 bases map to TRBD2. Germline CDR1 reads SGDLS; CDR2 reads YYNGEE. Trimming removed 3 bases from V and 5 bases from J; junction bases left unmatched: 13. The CDR3 spans 16 residues. The CDR3 sequence: CASSASPGLGADEQYF. Here the CDR3 DNA reads TGTGCCAGCAGCGCCTCCCCGGGACTAGGGGCCGACGAGCAGTACTTC.

The chain combines TRBV5-1 with TRBJ1-6; D is perhaps TRBD1 (6 bases). Per germline, CDR1 SGHRS and CDR2 YFSETQ. The length of the CDR3 is 15 residues. With 0 bases removed from V and 9 bases from J, the gap between germline ends came to 13 bases. The CDR3 spells CASSLEVTGSSPLHF. In nucleotides, the CDR3 is TGCGCCAGCAGCTTGGAAGTGACAGGTAGTTCACCCCTCCACTTT.

The chain couples TRBV28 to TRBJ1-4; D is perhaps TRBD1 (6 bases). The CDR3 totals 13 residues. In germline, CDR1 is MDHEN, CDR2 SYDVKM. The V and J ends lost 8 bases and 7 bases respectively, with 14 bases between them. The CDR3 DNA follows: TGTGCCAGCCATACAGGGTATTTTGAAAAACTGTTTTTT. Protein: CASHTGYFEKLFF.

The DNA of the CDR3 is TGTGCCAGCAGTCCAGGGCCCGCTTGGTTAAACACCATATATTTT. This sequence encodes CASSPGPAWLNTIYF. The V call is TRBV6-5, the J call TRBJ1-3; D might be TRBD1 (5 bases). Germline V lookup: CDR1 MNHEY, CDR2 SVGAGI. V was pared by 5 bases and J by 6 bases, with 17 bases between. This CDR3 has 15 amino acids.

This clone has just a few counts. The rearrangement links TRBV6-2 or TRBV6-3 to TRBJ2-5, with D possibly matching TRBD2 (6 bases). The V gene's germline CDR1 is MNHEY and CDR2 SVGEGT. The CDR3 is 16 amino acids. Trimming shortened V by 0 bases and J by 5 bases, and 16 bases separated the two germline ends. CDR3 loop: CASSYSTRVGSETQYF. CDR3 coding DNA: TGTGCCAGCAGTTACTCGACTAGGGTGGGGTCGGAGACCCAGTACTTC.

This chain links TRBV9 with TRBJ1-2; D is unresolved. The CDR3 totals 13 residues. Trimming left V 3 bases short and J 1 base short, with 7 bases between. Germline V CDR1 and CDR2: SGDLS, YYNGEE. CDR3 protein: CASSAQVNYGYTF. The CDR3 nucleotides are TGTGCCAGCAGCGCCCAGGTTAACTATGGCTACACCTTC.

This chain links TRBV4-3 with TRBJ1-3; D is unclear. V lost 0 bases to trimming and J lost 11 bases, with 14 bases between them. The germline V gene has CDR1 LGHNA and CDR2 YSLEER. This CDR3 comprises 14 residues. CDR3 loop: CASSQDLGVWAIYF. The CDR3 nucleotides read TGCGCCAGCAGCCAAGACCTGGGAGTCTGGGCCATATATTTT.

The V call is TRBV19, the J call TRBJ2-5; TRBD1 matches at 7 bases. Germline CDR1 reads LNHDA; CDR2 reads SQIVND (reference sequence). V was pared by 1 base and J by 5 bases, with 7 bases of the junction left unmatched. This CDR3 has 15 amino acids. DNA for the CDR3: TGTGCCAGTAGTATAGGTCCAGGGGGTATTGAGACCCAGTACTTC. Protein product: CASSIGPGGIETQYF.

The chain joins TRBV7-6 to TRBJ1-5, with 9 bases lining up with TRBD1. CDR1 and CDR2 from the germline V gene are SGHVS and FNYEAQ. The CDR3 consists of 14 residues. V dropped 5 bases and J dropped 7; count of bases not matched to a gene: 6. The CDR3 bases are TGTGCCAGCAGCGCCGGGACAGGGCAGCAGCCCCAGCATTTT. Protein: CASSAGTGQQPQHF.

The chain joins TRBV19 to TRBJ1-5; D is unclear. V was clipped by 4 bases and J by 0 bases, with 10 bases between them. CDR1 is LNHDA, CDR2 SQIVND, per germline (reference sequence). The CDR3 covers 15 residues. CDR3 sequence: CASSTGDLSNQPQHF. In DNA form, the CDR3 reads TGTGCCAGTAGTACCGGGGATCTTAGCAATCAGCCCCAGCATTTT.

The chain combines TRBV3-1 (or the pseudogene TRBV3-2) with TRBJ2-5; weak D call: TRBD1 (6 bases). The CDR3 runs 14 residues. V shed 2 bases and J shed 1 base, with 8 bases lying between them. Germline V gives CDR1 LGHDT, CDR2 YNNKEL (reference sequence). CDR3 residues: CASSQTTGQETQYF. The CDR3 region has the DNA TGTGCCAGCAGCCAAACGACAGGCCAAGAGACCCAGTACTTC.